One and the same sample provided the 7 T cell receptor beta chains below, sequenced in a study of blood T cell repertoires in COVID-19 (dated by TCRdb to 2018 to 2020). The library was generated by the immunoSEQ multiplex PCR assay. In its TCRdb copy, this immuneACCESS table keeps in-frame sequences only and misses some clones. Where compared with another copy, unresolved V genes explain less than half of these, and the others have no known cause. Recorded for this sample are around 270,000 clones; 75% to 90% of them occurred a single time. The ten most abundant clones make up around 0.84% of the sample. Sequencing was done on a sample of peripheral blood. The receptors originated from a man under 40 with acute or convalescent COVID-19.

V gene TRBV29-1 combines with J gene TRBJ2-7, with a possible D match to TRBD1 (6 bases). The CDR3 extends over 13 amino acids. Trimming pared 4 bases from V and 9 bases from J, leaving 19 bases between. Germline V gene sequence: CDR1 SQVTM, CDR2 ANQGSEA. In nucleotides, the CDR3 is TGCAGCGTTGTGGGGGCGGCAGCTCAGGTGCAGTACTTC. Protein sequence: CSVVGAAAQVQYF.

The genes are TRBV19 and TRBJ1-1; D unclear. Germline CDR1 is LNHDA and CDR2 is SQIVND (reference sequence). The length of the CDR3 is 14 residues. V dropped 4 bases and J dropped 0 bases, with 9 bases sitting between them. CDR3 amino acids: CASSKREVNTEAFF. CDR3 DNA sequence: TGTGCCAGTAGTAAAAGAGAGGTGAACACTGAAGCTTTCTTT.

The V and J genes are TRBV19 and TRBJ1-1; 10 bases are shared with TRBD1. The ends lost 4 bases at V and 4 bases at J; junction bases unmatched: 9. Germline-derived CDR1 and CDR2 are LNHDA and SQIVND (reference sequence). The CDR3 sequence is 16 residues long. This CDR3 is CASSSDRDRGITEAFF. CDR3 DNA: TGTGCCAGTAGTAGCGACCGGGACAGGGGTATCACTGAAGCTTTCTTT.

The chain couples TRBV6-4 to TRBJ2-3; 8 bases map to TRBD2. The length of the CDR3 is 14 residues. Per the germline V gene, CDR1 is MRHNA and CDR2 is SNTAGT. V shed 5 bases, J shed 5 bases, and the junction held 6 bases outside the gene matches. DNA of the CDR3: TGTGCCAGCAGTTCCGGGACTAGTCGAGATACGCAGTATTTT. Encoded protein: CASSSGTSRDTQYF.

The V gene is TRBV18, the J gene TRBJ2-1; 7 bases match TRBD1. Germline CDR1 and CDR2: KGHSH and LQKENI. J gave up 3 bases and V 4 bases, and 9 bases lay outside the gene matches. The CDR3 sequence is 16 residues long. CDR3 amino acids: CASSLTGPQNYNEQFF. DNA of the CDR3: TGTGCCAGCTCACTGACAGGGCCCCAAAACTACAATGAGCAGTTCTTC.

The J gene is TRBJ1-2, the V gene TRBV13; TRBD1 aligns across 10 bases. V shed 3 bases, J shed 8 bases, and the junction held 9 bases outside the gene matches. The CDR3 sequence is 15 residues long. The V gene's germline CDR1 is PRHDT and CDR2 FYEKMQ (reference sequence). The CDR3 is CASSLRDRGPGGYTF. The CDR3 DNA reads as TGTGCCAGCAGCTTGAGGGACAGGGGTCCGGGGGGCTACACCTTC.

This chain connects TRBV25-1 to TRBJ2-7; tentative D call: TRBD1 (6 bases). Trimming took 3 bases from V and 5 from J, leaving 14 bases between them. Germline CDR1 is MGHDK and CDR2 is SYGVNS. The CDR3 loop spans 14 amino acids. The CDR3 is CASSDMNRAHEQYF. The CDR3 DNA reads TGTGCCAGCAGTGATATGAACAGGGCCCACGAGCAGTACTTC.